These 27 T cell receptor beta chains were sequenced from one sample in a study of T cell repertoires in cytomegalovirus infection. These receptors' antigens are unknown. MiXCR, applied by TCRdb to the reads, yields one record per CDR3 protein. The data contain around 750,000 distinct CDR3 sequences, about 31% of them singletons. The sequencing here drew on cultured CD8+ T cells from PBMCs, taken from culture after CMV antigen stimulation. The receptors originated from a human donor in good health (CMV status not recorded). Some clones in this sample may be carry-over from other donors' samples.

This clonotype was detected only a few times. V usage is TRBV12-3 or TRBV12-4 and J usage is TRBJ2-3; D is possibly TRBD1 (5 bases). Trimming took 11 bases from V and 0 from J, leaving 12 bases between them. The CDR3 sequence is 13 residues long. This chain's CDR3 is CAGSGPSTDTQYF. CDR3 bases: TGTGCCGGGTCAGGGCCTAGCACAGATACGCAGTATTTT.

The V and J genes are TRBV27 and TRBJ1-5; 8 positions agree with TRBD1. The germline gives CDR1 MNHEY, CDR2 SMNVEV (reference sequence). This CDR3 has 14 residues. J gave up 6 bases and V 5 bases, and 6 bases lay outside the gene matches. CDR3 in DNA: TGTGCCAGCAGTCCGCGACAGGGGAGTCAGCCCCAGCATTTT. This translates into CASSPRQGSQPQHF.

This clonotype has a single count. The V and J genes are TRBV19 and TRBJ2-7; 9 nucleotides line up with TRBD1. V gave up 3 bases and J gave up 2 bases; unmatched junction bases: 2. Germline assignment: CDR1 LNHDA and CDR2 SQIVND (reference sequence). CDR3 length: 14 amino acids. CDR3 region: CASSMRTGAYEQYV. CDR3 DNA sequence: TGTGCCAGTAGTATGAGGACAGGGGCCTACGAGCAGTACGTC.

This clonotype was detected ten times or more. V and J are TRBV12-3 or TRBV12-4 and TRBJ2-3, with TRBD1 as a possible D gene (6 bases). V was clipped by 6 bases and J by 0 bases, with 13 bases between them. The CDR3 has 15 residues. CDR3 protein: CASSKGQLSTDTQYF. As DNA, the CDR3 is TGTGCCAGCAGCAAAGGACAGTTGAGCACAGATACGCAGTATTTT.

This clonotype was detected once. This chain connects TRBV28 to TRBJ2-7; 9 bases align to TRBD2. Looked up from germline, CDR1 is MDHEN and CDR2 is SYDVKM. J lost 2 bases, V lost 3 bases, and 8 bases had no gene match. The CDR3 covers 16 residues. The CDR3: CASSFRAGGSTYEQYV. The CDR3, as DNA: TGTGCCAGCAGTTTTCGGGCGGGGGGGTCGACCTACGAGCAGTACGTC.

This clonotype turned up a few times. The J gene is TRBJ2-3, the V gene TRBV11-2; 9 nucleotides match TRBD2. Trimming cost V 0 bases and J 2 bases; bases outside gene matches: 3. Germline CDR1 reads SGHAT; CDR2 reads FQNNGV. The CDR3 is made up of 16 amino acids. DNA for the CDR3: TGTGCCAGCAGCTTAGAGGCGGGGGGGGCCACAGATACGCAGTATTTT. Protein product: CASSLEAGGATDTQYF.

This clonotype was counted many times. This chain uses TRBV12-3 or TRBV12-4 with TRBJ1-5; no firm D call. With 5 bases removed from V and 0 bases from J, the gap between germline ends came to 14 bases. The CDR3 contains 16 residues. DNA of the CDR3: TGTGCCAGCAGTCCCCACGGACTATATAGCAATCAGCCCCAGCATTTT. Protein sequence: CASSPHGLYSNQPQHF.

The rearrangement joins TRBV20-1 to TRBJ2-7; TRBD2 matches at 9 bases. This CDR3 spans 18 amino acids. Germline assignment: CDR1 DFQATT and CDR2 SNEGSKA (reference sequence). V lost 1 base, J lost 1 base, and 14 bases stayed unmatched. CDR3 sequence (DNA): TGCAGTGCTAGAGGGTTTCGGATAGCGGGGGATTTTTCCTACGAGCAGTACGTC. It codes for CSARGFRIAGDFSYEQYV.

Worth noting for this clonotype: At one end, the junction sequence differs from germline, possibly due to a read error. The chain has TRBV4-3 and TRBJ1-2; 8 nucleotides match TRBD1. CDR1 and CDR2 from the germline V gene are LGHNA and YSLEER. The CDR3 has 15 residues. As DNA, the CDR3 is TGCACCAGCAGCCAGGTGGGACAGGCCGACTATGGCTACACCTTC. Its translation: CTSSQVGQADYGYTF.

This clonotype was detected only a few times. The CDR3 here is CASSLPLGQSLYEQYV. The CDR3 nucleotides read TGTGCCAGCAGCTTGCCCCTAGGACAGTCTCTCTACGAGCAGTACGTC. The chain couples TRBV5-4 to TRBJ2-7, with D possibly TRBD1 on 6 matching bases. CDR1 is SGHNT and CDR2 is YYREEE in the germline V gene (reference sequence). The CDR3 consists of 16 residues. Deletions cut 1 base from V and 3 bases from J, with 17 bases between.

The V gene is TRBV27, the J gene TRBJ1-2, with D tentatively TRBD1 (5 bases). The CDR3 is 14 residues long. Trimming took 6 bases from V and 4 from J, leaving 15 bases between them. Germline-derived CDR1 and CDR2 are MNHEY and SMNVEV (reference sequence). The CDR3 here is CASSWGRVGYGYTF. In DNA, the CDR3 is TGTGCCAGCAGCTGGGGCAGAGTAGGCTATGGCTACACCTTC.

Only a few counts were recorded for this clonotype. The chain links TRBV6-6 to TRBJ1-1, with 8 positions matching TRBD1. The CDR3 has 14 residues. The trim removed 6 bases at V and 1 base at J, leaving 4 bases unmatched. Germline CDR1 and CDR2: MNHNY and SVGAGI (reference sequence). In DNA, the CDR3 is TGTGCCAGCAGCTGGGACAGGAAGAACACTGAAGCTTTCTTT. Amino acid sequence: CASSWDRKNTEAFF.

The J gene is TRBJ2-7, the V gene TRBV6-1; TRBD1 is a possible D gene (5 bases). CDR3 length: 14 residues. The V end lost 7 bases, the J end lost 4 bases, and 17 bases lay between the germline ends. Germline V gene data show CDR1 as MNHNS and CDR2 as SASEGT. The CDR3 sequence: CASTWARQPYEQYF. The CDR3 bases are TGTGCCAGCACCTGGGCAAGACAGCCGTACGAGCAGTACTTC.

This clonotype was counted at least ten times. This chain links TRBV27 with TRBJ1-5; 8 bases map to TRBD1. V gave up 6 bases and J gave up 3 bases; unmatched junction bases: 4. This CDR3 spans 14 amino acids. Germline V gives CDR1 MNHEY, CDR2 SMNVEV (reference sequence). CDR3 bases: TGTGCCAGCAGACGGGACAGGAACAATCAGCCCCAGCATTTT. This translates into CASRRDRNNQPQHF.

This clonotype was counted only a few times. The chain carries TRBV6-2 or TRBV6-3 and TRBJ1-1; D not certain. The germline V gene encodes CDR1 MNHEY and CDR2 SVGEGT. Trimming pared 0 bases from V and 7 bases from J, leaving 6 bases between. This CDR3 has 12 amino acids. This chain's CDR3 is CASSYSAVEAFF. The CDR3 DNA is TGTGCCAGCAGTTACTCGGCAGTTGAAGCTTTCTTT.

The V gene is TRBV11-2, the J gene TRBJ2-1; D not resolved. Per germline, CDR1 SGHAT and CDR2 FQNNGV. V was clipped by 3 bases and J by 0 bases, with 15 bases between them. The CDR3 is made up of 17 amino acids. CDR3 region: CASSFPEEISSYNEQFF. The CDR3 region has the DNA TGTGCCAGCAGCTTCCCCGAGGAAATTAGCTCCTACAATGAGCAGTTCTTC.

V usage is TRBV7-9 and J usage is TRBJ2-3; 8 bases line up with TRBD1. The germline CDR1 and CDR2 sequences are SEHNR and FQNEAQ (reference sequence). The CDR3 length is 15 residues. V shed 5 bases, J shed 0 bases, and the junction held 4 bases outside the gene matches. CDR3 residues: CASSRRDRSTDTQYF. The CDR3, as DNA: TGTGCCAGCAGCAGACGGGACAGGAGCACAGATACGCAGTATTTT.

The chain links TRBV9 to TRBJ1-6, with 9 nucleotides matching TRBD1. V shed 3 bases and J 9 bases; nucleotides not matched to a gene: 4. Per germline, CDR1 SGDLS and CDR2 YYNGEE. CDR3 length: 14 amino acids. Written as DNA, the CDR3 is TGTGCCAGCAGCGGGGGACAGGGTGTTTCACCCCTCCACTTT. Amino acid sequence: CASSGGQGVSPLHF.

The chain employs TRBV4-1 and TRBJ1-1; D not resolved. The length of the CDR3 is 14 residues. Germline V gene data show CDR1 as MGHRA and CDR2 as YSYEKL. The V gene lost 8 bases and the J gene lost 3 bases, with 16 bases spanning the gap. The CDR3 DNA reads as TGCGCCAGCGGTCCCTACGCCGTGGACACTGAAGCTTTCTTT. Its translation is CASGPYAVDTEAFF.

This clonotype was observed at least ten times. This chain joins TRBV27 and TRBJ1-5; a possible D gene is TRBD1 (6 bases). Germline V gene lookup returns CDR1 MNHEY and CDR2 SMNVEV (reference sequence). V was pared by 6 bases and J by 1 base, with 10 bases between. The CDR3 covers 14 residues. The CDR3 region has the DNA TGTGCCAGCAGCCTAGGACAGAGCAATCAGCCCCAGCATTTT. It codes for CASSLGQSNQPQHF.

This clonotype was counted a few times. The CDR3 reads CSARDLDRVGEKLFF. The DNA for the CDR3 is TGCAGTGCTAGAGACCTCGACAGGGTGGGTGAAAAACTGTTTTTT. The chain recombines TRBV20-1 with TRBJ1-4; TRBD1 matches 7 bases. Germline CDR1 reads DFQATT; CDR2 reads SNEGSKA (reference sequence). The junction had 8 bases not matched to a gene; V was cut back by 0 bases and J by 7 bases. This CDR3 has 15 residues.

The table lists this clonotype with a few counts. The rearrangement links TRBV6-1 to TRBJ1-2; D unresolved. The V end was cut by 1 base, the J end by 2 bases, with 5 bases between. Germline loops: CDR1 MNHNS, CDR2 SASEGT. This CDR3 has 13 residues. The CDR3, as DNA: TGTGCCAGCAGTGAAGGGATAAACTATGGCTACACCTTC. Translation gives CASSEGINYGYTF.

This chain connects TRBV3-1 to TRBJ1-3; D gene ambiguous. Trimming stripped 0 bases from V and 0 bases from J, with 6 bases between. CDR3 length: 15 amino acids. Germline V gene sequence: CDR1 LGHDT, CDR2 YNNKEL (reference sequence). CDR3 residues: CASSQDFGSGNTIYF. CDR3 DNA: TGTGCCAGCAGCCAAGATTTCGGCTCTGGAAACACCATATATTTT. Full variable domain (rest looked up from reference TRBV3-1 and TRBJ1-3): DTAVSQTPKYLVTQMGNDKSIKCEQNLGHDTMYWYKQDSKKFLKIMFSYNNKELIINETVPNRFSPKSPDKAHLNLHINSLELGDSAVYFCASSQDFGSGNTIYFGEGSWLTVV.

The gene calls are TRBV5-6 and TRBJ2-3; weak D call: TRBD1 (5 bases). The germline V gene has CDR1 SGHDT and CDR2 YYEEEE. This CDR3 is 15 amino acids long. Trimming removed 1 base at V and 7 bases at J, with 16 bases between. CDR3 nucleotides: TGTGCCAGCAGCTTGTGGCCTCGGGCAGGGAATACGCAGTATTTT. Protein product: CASSLWPRAGNTQYF.

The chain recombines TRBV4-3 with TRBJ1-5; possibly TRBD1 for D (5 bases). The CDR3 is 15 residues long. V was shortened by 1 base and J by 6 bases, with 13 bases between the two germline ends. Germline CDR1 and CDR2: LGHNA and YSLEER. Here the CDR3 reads CASSQARQGGQPQHF. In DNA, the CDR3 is TGCGCCAGCAGCCAAGCAAGGCAGGGAGGTCAGCCCCAGCATTTT.

For the CDR3, the DNA is TGTGCCAGTACCGTTCAGGGGAGCGCTGAAGCTTTCTTT. Translating it yields CASTVQGSAEAFF. The genes are TRBV19 and TRBJ1-1; D is perhaps TRBD1 (6 bases). This CDR3 is 13 amino acids long. The germline gives CDR1 LNHDA, CDR2 SQIVND (reference sequence). V was clipped by 7 bases and J by 6 bases, with 15 bases between them.

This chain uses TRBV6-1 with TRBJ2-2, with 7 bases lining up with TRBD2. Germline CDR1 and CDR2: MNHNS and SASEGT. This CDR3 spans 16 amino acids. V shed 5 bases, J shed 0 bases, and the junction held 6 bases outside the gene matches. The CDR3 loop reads CASSWGLSPNTGELFF. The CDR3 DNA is TGTGCCAGCAGTTGGGGACTATCCCCGAACACCGGGGAGCTGTTTTTT.